Each of the 13 T cell receptor beta chains below was sequenced from the same sample in a study of shared clonotypes between healthy human individuals. Clones were read by immunoSEQ multiplex PCR, and TCRdb kept only the in-frame ones, dropping some. The table has about 2.3 million clones, about nine tenths seen once. The sequenced material came from naive CD4+ T cells from PBMCs. Subset in this sample: CD45RA+ positively selected. Source of these receptors: a man aged 18 to 30 in good health. Some clones in this sample may be carry-over from other donors' samples.

Here the CDR3 reads CASSLAGIGANVLTF. The CDR3 DNA reads as TGCGCCAGCAGCTTGGCAGGGATCGGGGCCAACGTCCTGACTTTC. J is TRBJ2-6 and V is TRBV5-1; D is possibly TRBD1 (5 bases). Germline values: CDR1 SGHRS, CDR2 YFSETQ. This CDR3 comprises 15 residues. Trimming left V 0 bases short and J 4 bases short, with 8 bases between.

The rearrangement links TRBV6-6 to TRBJ2-3; D unresolved. The V gene's germline CDR1 is MNHNY and CDR2 SVGAGI (reference sequence). This CDR3 region has 12 residues. V gave up 6 bases and J gave up 2 bases, with 6 bases separating them. CDR3 sequence reads: CASRPDTDTQYF. CDR3 sequence (DNA): TGTGCCAGCAGACCCGACACAGATACGCAGTATTTT.

The chain links TRBV5-1 to TRBJ1-4; possible D gene TRBD1, 6 bases. The germline gives CDR1 SGHRS, CDR2 YFSETQ. The CDR3 has 16 amino acids. V was shortened by 4 bases and J by 2 bases, with 15 bases between the two germline ends. DNA for the CDR3: TGCGCCAGCAGCCTAGGACAGCAAGCGACTAATGAAAAACTGTTTTTT. As protein: CASSLGQQATNEKLFF.

The V call is TRBV6-5, the J call TRBJ2-1; TRBD1 agrees at 7 bases. Germline lookup yields CDR1 MNHEY and CDR2 SVGAGI. This CDR3 has 15 residues. The trim removed 2 bases at V and 1 base at J, leaving 2 bases unmatched. CDR3 sequence: CASSYRGLSYNEQFF. CDR3 sequence (DNA): TGTGCCAGCAGTTACAGGGGGCTGTCCTACAATGAGCAGTTCTTC.

The chain joins TRBV9 to TRBJ1-1; D not resolved. The germline gives CDR1 SGDLS, CDR2 YYNGEE. This CDR3 contains 13 residues. The V gene lost 3 bases and the J gene lost 1 base, with 7 bases spanning the gap. For the CDR3, the DNA is TGTGCCAGCAGCGCCCTGGGGAACACTGAAGCTTTCTTT. Its protein product is CASSALGNTEAFF.

This clone is a singleton in its sample. The rearrangement joins TRBV11-2 to TRBJ2-5; D possibly matches TRBD1 or TRBD2 (5 bases each). The CDR3 length is 12 residues. The V end was cut by 6 bases, the J end by 7 bases, with 12 bases between. The germline CDR1 and CDR2 sequences are SGHAT and FQNNGV. CDR3 DNA: TGTGCCAGCAGTAAAAAGGGGACGACCCAGTACTTC. Encoded protein: CASSKKGTTQYF.

The V and J genes are TRBV5-1 and TRBJ2-2, with TRBD2 matching 9 bases. J gave up 1 base and V 5 bases, and 3 bases lay outside the gene matches. CDR1 is SGHRS and CDR2 is YFSETQ in the germline V gene. The CDR3 is made up of 15 amino acids. The CDR3 spells CASSSTSGNTGELFF. The CDR3 coding sequence is TGCGCCAGCAGTTCGACTAGCGGGAACACCGGGGAGCTGTTTTTT.

This sequence joins TRBV27 and TRBJ2-1; D call uncertain. The germline gives CDR1 MNHEY, CDR2 SMNVEV (reference sequence). The CDR3 contains 13 residues. Trimming took off 4 bases at V and 8 bases at J, with 12 bases between the two ends. CDR3 protein: CASSYQFPYEQFF. The CDR3 DNA follows: TGTGCCAGCAGTTATCAGTTTCCTTATGAGCAGTTCTTC.

The table lists this clone with a count of one. This chain connects TRBV5-1 to TRBJ2-5; 7 nucleotides agree with TRBD1. V lost 4 bases to trimming and J lost 3 bases; unmatched junction nucleotides: 6. This CDR3 is built from 14 residues. Germline V CDR1 and CDR2: SGHRS, YFSETQ. CDR3 in DNA: TGCGCCAGCAGCACGGGACAGCCTAAAGAGACCCAGTACTTC. Its protein is CASSTGQPKETQYF.

This clone was counted a few times. V usage is TRBV5-5 and J usage is TRBJ1-5; D gene uncertain. In germline, CDR1 is SGHKS, CDR2 YYEKEE (reference sequence). With 4 bases removed from V and 5 bases from J, the gap between germline ends came to 10 bases. This CDR3 is built from 13 residues. The CDR3 bases are TGTGCCAGCAGCACAGACCCTTATCAGCCCCAGCATTTT. It yields the protein CASSTDPYQPQHF. Variable domain in full (rest from reference TRBV5-5 and TRBJ1-5): DAGVTQSPTHLIKTRGQQVTLRCSPISGHKSVSWYQQVLGQGPQFIFQYYEKEERGRGNFPDRFSARQFPNYSSELNVNALLLGDSALYLCASSTDPYQPQHFGDGTRLSIL.

This clone was seen only once. The V call is TRBV5-1, the J call TRBJ1-4, with 7 bases aligning to TRBD1. From germline, CDR1 is SGHRS and CDR2 YFSETQ. V lost 4 bases, J lost 3 bases, and 9 bases stayed unmatched. The CDR3 runs 16 residues. CDR3: CASSPTRTGPNEKLFF. The CDR3 nucleotides read TGCGCCAGCAGCCCAACCCGGACAGGTCCTAATGAAAAACTGTTTTTT.

V gene TRBV4-3 combines with J gene TRBJ2-3; D ambiguous. The germline V gene encodes CDR1 LGHNA and CDR2 YSLEER. CDR3 length: 15 residues. V lost 2 bases to trimming and J lost 4 bases, with 13 bases between them. For the CDR3, the DNA is TGCGCCAGCAGCCAATCGCTCCACCCCCCAGATACGCAGTATTTT. It is translated as CASSQSLHPPDTQYF.

The V call is TRBV6-6, the J call TRBJ2-7; the match to TRBD1 covers 8 bases. The CDR3 totals 14 residues. V was clipped by 5 bases and J by 7 bases; unmatched bases: 10. Germline loops: CDR1 MNHNY, CDR2 SVGAGI (reference sequence). The CDR3 region has the DNA TGTGCCAGCAGTCCAACAGGGGGTCCCTTAGAGCAGTACTTC. It yields the protein CASSPTGGPLEQYF.